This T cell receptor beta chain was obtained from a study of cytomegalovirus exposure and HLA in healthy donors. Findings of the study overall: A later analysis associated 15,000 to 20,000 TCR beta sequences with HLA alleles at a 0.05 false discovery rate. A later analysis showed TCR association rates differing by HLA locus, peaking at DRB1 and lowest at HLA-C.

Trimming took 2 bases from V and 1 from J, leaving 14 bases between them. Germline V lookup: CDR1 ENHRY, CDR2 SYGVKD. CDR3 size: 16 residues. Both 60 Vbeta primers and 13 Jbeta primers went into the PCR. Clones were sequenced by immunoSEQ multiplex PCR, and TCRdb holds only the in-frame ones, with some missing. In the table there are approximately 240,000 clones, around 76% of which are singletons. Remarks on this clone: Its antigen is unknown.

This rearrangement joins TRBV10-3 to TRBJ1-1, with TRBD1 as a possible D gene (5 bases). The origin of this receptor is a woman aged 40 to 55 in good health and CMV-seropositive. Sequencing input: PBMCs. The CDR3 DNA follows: TGTGCCATCAGTGAGGACACCGGGACTGGGAACACTGAAGCTTTCTTT. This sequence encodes CAISEDTGTGNTEAFF.